This T cell receptor beta chain derives from a study of blood T cell repertoires in COVID-19. Sequencing was performed with immunoSEQ multiplex PCR; in TCRdb, only in-frame clones are kept and a portion is missing. The sample has around 95,000 clones; around four fifths are singletons. Trimming took 4 bases from V and 3 from J; bases not matched to a gene: 8. This CDR3 has 15 amino acids. The germline gives CDR1 KGHSH, CDR2 LQKENI. The rearrangement joins TRBV18 to TRBJ1-2; 7 bases match TRBD1. This TCR derives from a man in his 70s with active or convalescent COVID-19. Sequenced: peripheral blood. The CDR3 nucleotides are TGTGCCAGCTCACTCTCGAGGACAGGCGACTATGGCTACACCTTC. Protein product: CASSLSRTGDYGYTF.